This TCR beta chain emerged from a study of shared clonotypes between healthy human individuals. CDR1 and CDR2 (germline): SNHLY, FYNNEI. The CDR3 totals 15 residues. The V segment lost 6 bases and the J segment 7 bases; nucleotides outside the gene matches: 10. The data were produced by immunoSEQ multiplex PCR, yet TCRdb's version contains in-frame clones alone and is incomplete. Of more than 2,000,000 clones listed, about 92% are singletons. With respect to this clone: Its cognate antigen is unknown.

Whole-study results and caveats: What rarefaction showed was incomplete sorted-subset sequencing despite large depth.

The sequenced sample consisted of naive CD4+ T cells from PBMCs. The sample's subset: CD45RA+ positively selected. The sequence derives from a man aged 18 to 29 in good health. Some clones in this sample may be carry-over from other donors' samples. V usage is TRBV2 and J usage is TRBJ2-7; 12 nucleotides align to TRBD2. CDR3 amino acids: CASSSTGLAGSEQYF. As DNA, the CDR3 is TGTGCCAGCAGCTCTACCGGACTAGCGGGGTCTGAGCAGTACTTC.